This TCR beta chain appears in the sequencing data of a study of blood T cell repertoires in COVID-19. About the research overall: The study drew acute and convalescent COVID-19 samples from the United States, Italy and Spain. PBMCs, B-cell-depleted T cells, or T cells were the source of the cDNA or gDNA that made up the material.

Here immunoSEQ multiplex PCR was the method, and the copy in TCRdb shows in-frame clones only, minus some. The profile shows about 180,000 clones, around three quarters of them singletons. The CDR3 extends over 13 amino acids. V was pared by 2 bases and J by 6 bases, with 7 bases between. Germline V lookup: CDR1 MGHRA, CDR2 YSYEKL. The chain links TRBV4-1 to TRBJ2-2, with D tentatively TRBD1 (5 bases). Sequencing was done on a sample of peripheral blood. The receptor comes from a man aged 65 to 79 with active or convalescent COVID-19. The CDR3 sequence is CASSQLRAGELFF. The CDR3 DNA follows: TGCGCCAGCAGCCAACTCAGGGCCGGGGAGCTGTTTTTT.